One TCR beta chain is described in this entry. Measured with immunoSEQ multiplex PCR; TCRdb has only the in-frame clones, and not every one. The top ten clones hold about 0.8% of a sample with 15,000 to 20,000 clones, approximately 81% of them seen once. This entry is derived from a study of untreated major depressive disorder. This sequence was found in a woman aged 25 to 39 in good health. The sample was CD4+ T cells from PBMCs.

CDR3 nucleotides: TGTGCCAGCACACCTAGCGGGAGTATTTCCGATACGCAGTATTTT. Translating gives CASTPSGSISDTQYF. This chain uses TRBV28 with TRBJ2-3, with 10 bases lining up with TRBD2. This CDR3 comprises 15 residues. Trimming took 7 bases from V and 6 from J; bases not matched to a gene: 10. Germline V CDR1 and CDR2: MDHEN, SYDVKM.